The table lists the clone carrying this T cell receptor beta chain with a few counts. Its antigen remains unknown. Unique molecular identifiers were incorporated into the prepared TCRbeta library. MiXCR was run by TCRdb on the PCR reads, yielding one entry per CDR3 protein. The table includes some 460,000 distinct CDR3 sequences, 15% to 20% detected once. This entry belongs to a study of T-cell reconstitution after alpha-beta-depleted transplantation in children. Whole-study findings and limits: T-cell numbers and diversity one year post-transplant derived largely from freshly generated T cells. Several hundred rapidly expanded clones from non-depleted graft cells reportedly supplied alpha-beta T cells about two months post-transplant.

CDR3 size: 14 residues. In germline, CDR1 is SGHRS, CDR2 YFSETQ. The V end lost 0 bases, the J end lost 0 bases, and 6 bases lay between the germline ends. The chain employs TRBV5-1 and TRBJ2-5; no reliable D call. Source: PBMCs, mostly from graft donor cells, taken 360 days after TCRalphabeta/CD19-depleted stem cell transplant. The sequence derives from a boy in the first two years of life who had a stem cell transplant for Wiskott-Aldrich syndrome, so the T cells may come from the graft donor. The CDR3 DNA sequence: TGCGCCAGCAGCTTGGGGGCAGACCAAGAGACCCAGTACTTC. Protein sequence: CASSLGADQETQYF.